The following is a T cell receptor beta chain sequence with its context. As yet, its antigen is unknown. The source of the sample is a study of vaccination and CD4 T cells after COVID-19. The germline gives CDR1 MNHEY, CDR2 SVGEGT. Trimming left V 5 bases short and J 2 bases short, with 5 bases between. This CDR3 region has 12 residues. An Oncomine TCR Beta short-read assay was used to sequence the DNA from cultured CD4+ T cells. TCRdb re-analysed the PCR reads in MiXCR, keeping a single row per CDR3 protein. The table shows about 15,000 distinct CDR3 sequences, with around 50% occurring only once. Study-wide findings and caveats: Convalescent patients displayed spike mono-reactivity in 304 of 307 vaccine-specific clones.

The sample's treatment: approximately 9-day PBMC culture with coronavirus spike peptide pools or control peptides (ViraFEST assay). The receptor comes from a human donor who had recovered from COVID-19. The rearrangement uses TRBV6-2 or TRBV6-3 and TRBJ2-3, with a possible D match to TRBD2 (5 bases). Source: CD4+ T cells from blood, cultured in vitro, taken before SARS-CoV-2 vaccination. The CDR3 sequence: CASSDYTDTQYF. For the CDR3, the DNA is TGTGCCAGCAGTGACTACACAGATACGCAGTATTTT.